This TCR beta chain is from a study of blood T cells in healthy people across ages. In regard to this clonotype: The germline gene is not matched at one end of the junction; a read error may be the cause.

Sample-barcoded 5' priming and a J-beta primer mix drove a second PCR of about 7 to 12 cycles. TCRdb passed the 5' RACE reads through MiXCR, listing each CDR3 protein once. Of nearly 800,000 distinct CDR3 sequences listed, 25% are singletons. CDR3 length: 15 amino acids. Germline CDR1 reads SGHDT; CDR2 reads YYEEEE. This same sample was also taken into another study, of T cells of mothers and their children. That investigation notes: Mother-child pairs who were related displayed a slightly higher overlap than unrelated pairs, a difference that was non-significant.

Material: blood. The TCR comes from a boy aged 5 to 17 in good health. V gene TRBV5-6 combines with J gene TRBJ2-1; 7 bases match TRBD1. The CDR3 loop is CAGSLREGAPLRKFF. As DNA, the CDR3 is TGTGCCGGCAGCTTGAGAGAGGGGGCCCCCCTACGTAAGTTCTTC.